The 20 T cell receptor beta chains given below trace back to one sample, sequenced in a study of blood T cell repertoires in COVID-19. Here immunoSEQ multiplex PCR was the method, and the copy in TCRdb shows in-frame clones only, minus some. Counted here are about 33,000 clones, more than 80% occurring once; the ten biggest clones make up roughly 7.7%. Sequencing used peripheral blood. The receptors shown here come from a human donor in a cohort sampled during active COVID-19.

This chain connects TRBV12-3 or TRBV12-4 to TRBJ2-7; D remains unclear. This CDR3 contains 13 residues. V shed 6 bases and J shed 5 bases, with 14 bases lying between them. The CDR3 coding sequence is TGTGCCAGCAGCCCGCGAATTGAGGACGAGCAGTACTTC. Protein: CASSPRIEDEQYF.

This rearrangement joins TRBV11-2 to TRBJ2-5, with 8 nucleotides matching TRBD1. Germline V gene sequence: CDR1 SGHAT, CDR2 FQNNGV. Trimming removed 1 base from V and 7 bases from J; junction bases left unmatched: 5. This CDR3 region has 14 residues. The CDR3 here is CASSLGTGLGTQYF. CDR3 DNA sequence: TGTGCCAGCAGCTTAGGGACAGGGCTGGGGACCCAGTACTTC.

This clone was counted a single time. The V and J genes are TRBV29-1 and TRBJ2-1; 8 bases align to TRBD2. The CDR3 is 13 residues long. Trimming took 7 bases from V and 2 from J; bases not matched to a gene: 4. Germline CDR1 is SQVTM and CDR2 is ANQGSEA. CDR3 in amino acids: CSALAGTYNEQFF. CDR3 bases: TGCAGCGCCTTAGCGGGGACCTACAATGAGCAGTTCTTC.

The chain couples TRBV30 to TRBJ2-7; tentatively, D is TRBD2 (6 bases). Trimming left V 0 bases short and J 7 bases short, with 13 bases between. This CDR3 is 13 amino acids long. Germline assignment: CDR1 GTSNPN and CDR2 SVGIG (reference sequence). CDR3 loop: CAWSVWLAREQYF. The CDR3 nucleotides read TGTGCCTGGAGTGTATGGCTAGCGCGGGAGCAGTACTTC.

The J gene is TRBJ1-1, the V gene TRBV11-1, with D perhaps matching TRBD1 (5 bases). Deletions cut 5 bases from V and 1 base from J, with 8 bases between. Germline V gene data show CDR1 as SGHAT and CDR2 as FQDESV (reference sequence). The CDR3 has 13 residues. DNA for the CDR3: TGTGCCAGCAGCCTTCAGGGGAACACTGAAGCTTTCTTT. Protein: CASSLQGNTEAFF.

The DNA for the CDR3 is TGCGCCAGCAGCCAAGTCCCGGATACGCAGTATTTT. It translates to CASSQVPDTQYF. V and J are TRBV4-1 and TRBJ2-3; D remains unclear. This CDR3 has 12 amino acids. Trimming cost V 1 base and J 6 bases, with 5 bases left between them. Germline V gives CDR1 MGHRA, CDR2 YSYEKL.

This clone was picked up one time. The chain uses TRBV6-5 and TRBJ2-7; 8 nucleotides align to TRBD1. The CDR3 extends over 15 amino acids. The ends lost 5 bases at V and 1 base at J; junction bases unmatched: 7. Germline V gene sequence: CDR1 MNHEY, CDR2 SVGAGI. CDR3 protein: CASSQGASPSYEQYF. The CDR3 nucleotides are TGTGCCAGCAGTCAGGGGGCCTCCCCTTCCTACGAGCAGTACTTC.

This clone was seen just once. V usage is TRBV6-5 and J usage is TRBJ2-1, with D hard to call. V shed 8 bases and J shed 8 bases, with 16 bases lying between them. The germline gives CDR1 MNHEY, CDR2 SVGAGI. CDR3 length: 13 amino acids. CDR3 nucleotides: TGTGCCAGCGGGCCTGACCCCATATATGAGCAGTTCTTC. Residues: CASGPDPIYEQFF.

This chain connects TRBV11-3 to TRBJ2-3; D possibly corresponds to TRBD1 (6 bases). Trimming removed 6 bases at V and 5 bases at J, with 9 bases between. Per the germline V gene, CDR1 is SGHNT and CDR2 is YENEEA. CDR3 length: 12 amino acids. CDR3 coding DNA: TGTGCCAGCAGTCTACAGGGAGATACGCAGTATTTT. Translation gives CASSLQGDTQYF.

The V gene is TRBV27, the J gene TRBJ2-1; 8 bases line up with TRBD2. CDR1 is MNHEY and CDR2 is SMNVEV in the germline V gene (reference sequence). CDR3 length: 14 amino acids. The V gene end was trimmed by 6 bases and the J gene end by 9 bases; junction bases not matched to a gene: 10. CDR3: CASSLQAGATEQFF. Here the CDR3 DNA reads TGTGCCAGCAGCCTACAAGCGGGAGCCACTGAGCAGTTCTTC.

The V call is TRBV28, the J call TRBJ2-1, with D possibly TRBD2 on 5 matching bases. This CDR3 has 15 residues. V lost 5 bases and J lost 5, with 16 bases in between. In germline, CDR1 is MDHEN, CDR2 SYDVKM. The CDR3 bases are TGTGCCAGCAGTCGCTTCGGGAAAGGGAACAATGAGCAGTTCTTC. It is translated as CASSRFGKGNNEQFF.

The chain employs TRBV29-1 and TRBJ2-7, with TRBD2 identical over 13 bases. Trimming took 4 bases from V and 5 from J; bases not matched to a gene: 14. Germline V gives CDR1 SQVTM, CDR2 ANQGSEA. The CDR3 consists of 17 residues. In nucleotides, the CDR3 is TGCAGCGTTGCCGGGACTAGCGGGACCTCCTTGGGACACGAGCAGTACTTC. This encodes CSVAGTSGTSLGHEQYF.

CDR3 region: CSVEDRGGDTEAFF. CDR3 coding DNA: TGCAGCGTTGAAGATCGAGGAGGGGACACTGAAGCTTTCTTT. The chain recombines TRBV29-1 with TRBJ1-1, with a tentative D call TRBD1 (5 bases). Germline CDR1 is SQVTM and CDR2 is ANQGSEA. V was clipped by 0 bases and J by 3 bases, with 11 bases between them. This CDR3 has 14 residues.

The V and J genes are TRBV10-3 and TRBJ1-6; 12 nucleotides agree with TRBD1. Germline CDR1 and CDR2: ENHRY and SYGVKD. V shed 11 bases, J shed 7 bases, and the junction held 15 bases outside the gene matches. This CDR3 is built from 17 residues. CDR3 sequence (DNA): TGTGCCGCAGCCGGGACAGGGGGCGCCGGGTCGAATTCACCCCTCCACTTT. As protein: CAAAGTGGAGSNSPLHF.

The V gene is TRBV27, the J gene TRBJ2-5, with D possibly matching TRBD1 (5 bases). Germline V lookup: CDR1 MNHEY, CDR2 SMNVEV (reference sequence). This CDR3 spans 13 amino acids. The V gene lost 4 bases and the J gene lost 5 bases, with 11 bases spanning the gap. CDR3 residues: CASSSGFLETQYF. The CDR3 DNA reads TGTGCCAGCAGTTCAGGGTTCTTGGAGACCCAGTACTTC.

The genes are TRBV5-1 and TRBJ2-1; TRBD2 matches 14 bases. CDR1 is SGHRS, CDR2 YFSETQ, per germline. This CDR3 spans 19 amino acids. V dropped 4 bases and J dropped 0; count of bases not matched to a gene: 9. DNA for the CDR3: TGCGCCAGCAGCCCCGGACTAGCGGGGGGAATGGGCTCCTACAATGAGCAGTTCTTC. Translating it yields CASSPGLAGGMGSYNEQFF.

J is TRBJ1-2 and V is TRBV5-5, with 7 positions matching TRBD1. The CDR3 is 14 residues long. Losses at the gene ends were 1 base for V and 5 bases for J; bases not matched to a gene: 5. Germline V gives CDR1 SGHKS, CDR2 YYEKEE (reference sequence). The CDR3 region has the DNA TGTGCCAGCAGCTTGTTAGACAGGGCGTATGGCTACACCTTC. It encodes CASSLLDRAYGYTF.

This chain links TRBV7-9 with TRBJ1-1; D is perhaps TRBD1 (6 bases). Trimming took off 4 bases at V and 7 bases at J, with 25 bases between the two ends. In germline, CDR1 is SEHNR, CDR2 FQNEAQ (reference sequence). The CDR3 sequence is 17 residues long. In nucleotides, the CDR3 is TGTGCCAGCAGCTCACGACCACAGGGTATTTCGCCAAGTGAAGCTTTCTTT. It encodes CASSSRPQGISPSEAFF.

The rearrangement joins TRBV5-6 to TRBJ1-6; D gene unclear. This CDR3 is 14 amino acids long. Trimming left V 4 bases short and J 3 bases short, with 8 bases between. Germline V gene data show CDR1 as SGHDT and CDR2 as YYEEEE. The CDR3 DNA is TGTGCCAGCAGCCCCGGGAGCTATAATTCACCCCTCCACTTT. Its protein is CASSPGSYNSPLHF. The full variable domain, rest sourced from reference TRBV5-6 and TRBJ1-6, is DAGVTQSPTHLIKTRGQQVTLRCSPKSGHDTVSWYQQALGQGPQFIFQYYEEEERQRGNFPDRFSGHQFPNYSSELNVNALLLGDSALYLCASSPGSYNSPLHFGNGTRLTVT.

The chain recombines TRBV10-2 with TRBJ2-7; 12 bases map to TRBD2. Germline V gene data show CDR1 as WSHSY and CDR2 as SAAADI. Trimming at V came to 6 bases and at J to 4 bases, leaving 7 bases not matched to a gene. This CDR3 is built from 15 residues. The CDR3 nucleotides read TGCGCCAGCAGGAAACTAGCGGGAGGAATTTACGAGCAGTACTTC. Protein: CASRKLAGGIYEQYF.